This record concerns one T cell receptor beta chain sequence. The repertoire was sequenced with immunoSEQ multiplex PCR; TCRdb's copy has only in-frame clones and lacks some. The table has some 340,000 clones, roughly 87% seen once. The sample belongs to a study of cytomegalovirus exposure and HLA in healthy donors. This CDR3 has 15 amino acids. Germline assignment: CDR1 SGHTA and CDR2 FQGNSA. With 4 bases removed from V and 6 bases from J, the gap between germline ends came to 15 bases. Sequencing was done on a sample of PBMCs. This clonotype originated in a woman in her twenties or thirties in good health and CMV-seropositive. This chain uses TRBV7-2 with TRBJ1-4; D may be TRBD1 (6 bases). CDR3 sequence (DNA): TGTGCCAGCAGCTCGAGGTCAGGGGTCGATGAAAAACTGTTTTTT. Protein sequence: CASSSRSGVDEKLFF.